The rows below give T cell receptor beta chains drawn from one sample of a study of CD8 T cells in ankylosing spondylitis. TCRdb fed the 5' RACE reads into MiXCR, producing one record per CDR3 protein. Of 700,000 to 850,000 distinct CDR3 sequences listed, 12% were seen once; the top ten hold 0.45% to 0.6%. The sequencing sample was made of blood, either unsorted or a sorted T cell fraction (not recorded which). Receptors were obtained from a male donor with ankylosing spondylitis. Each CDR3 is given with its conserved first and last residue. Each record gives: clone size, V gene, D gene, J gene, CDR3 protein, CDR3 DNA. The D gene is left open where the match is weak. Not every row has a clone size; where given, it reads once, few, many or a size class.

.	TRBV4-2	.	TRBJ2-2	CASSREYGRATTNTGELFF	TGTGCCAGCAGCCGGGAGTATGGCAGGGCGACTACGAACACCGGGGAGCTGTTTTTT
many	TRBV6-5	TRBD1	TRBJ1-6	CASSYMRQGNSPLHF	TGTGCCAGCAGTTACATGAGACAGGGTAATTCACCCCTCCACTTT
many	TRBV20-1	TRBD2	TRBJ2-5	CSAPTSGRSETQYF	TGCAGTGCTCCGACTAGCGGGAGATCAGAGACCCAGTACTTC
few	TRBV4-3	TRBD2	TRBJ2-7	CASSHRLAGSYEQYF	TGCGCCAGCAGCCACCGACTAGCGGGTTCCTACGAGCAGTACTTC
few	TRBV7-2	.	TRBJ2-7	CASSLGRPHEQYF	TGTGCCAGCAGCTTGGGTAGGCCCCACGAGCAGTACTTC
.	TRBV4-1	.	TRBJ1-1	CASSHPRGHPNTEAFF	TGCGCCAGCAGCCACCCCAGAGGGCACCCTAACACTGAAGCTTTCTTT
many	TRBV20-1	.	TRBJ1-1	CSAIDARNTEAFF	TGCAGTGCTATAGACGCCCGGAACACTGAAGCTTTCTTT
few	TRBV7-9	TRBD2	TRBJ2-1	CASSSMGASGGSEQFF	TGTGCCAGCAGCTCCATGGGAGCTAGCGGGGGGTCCGAGCAGTTCTTC
few	TRBV4-3	TRBD1	TRBJ2-3	CASSQGVGGEFTSTDTQYF	TGCGCCAGCAGCCAAGGGGTAGGGGGCGAATTTACTAGCACAGATACGCAGTATTTT
.	TRBV20-1	.	TRBJ2-1	CRVRRGPNEQFF	TGCAGAGTCCGGCGGGGCCCTAATGAGCAGTTCTTC
many	TRBV7-2	TRBD1	TRBJ2-7	CASSADRDRTYEQYF	TGTGCCAGCAGCGCCGACAGGGATCGCACCTACGAGCAGTACTTC
few	TRBV20-1	TRBD2	TRBJ2-1	CSATSGSPSYNEQFF	TGCAGTGCTACTAGCGGGAGCCCCTCCTACAATGAGCAGTTCTTC